A single sample is the source of the 26 T cell receptor beta chains below, sequenced in a study of cytomegalovirus exposure and HLA in healthy donors. The primer mix had 60 Vbeta and 13 Jbeta primers. Sequenced by immunoSEQ multiplex PCR; TCRdb stores in-frame clones only, minus some. The sample holds some 130,000 clones, roughly 89% seen once. Material for sequencing was PBMCs. The receptors come from a woman in her twenties or thirties in good health and CMV-seronegative.

The chain recombines TRBV27 with TRBJ1-1; 8 bases align to TRBD1. This CDR3 is 15 amino acids long. Germline values: CDR1 MNHEY, CDR2 SMNVEV (reference sequence). After removal of 8 bases from V and 5 bases from J, the junction contained 13 bases not matched to a gene. The CDR3 spells CASGLSTGVGTEAFF. As DNA, the CDR3 is TGTGCCAGCGGGTTATCGACAGGGGTAGGTACTGAAGCTTTCTTT.

The V call is TRBV5-1, the J call TRBJ2-1; 15 nucleotides align to TRBD2. This CDR3 region has 22 residues. The V gene's germline CDR1 is SGHRS and CDR2 YFSETQ. V was pared by 3 bases and J by 0 bases, with 16 bases of the junction left unmatched. DNA of the CDR3: TGCGCCAGCAGCTACAACACCGGGACTAGCGGGAGGAAATTGAGCTCCTACAATGAGCAGTTCTTC. Amino acid sequence: CASSYNTGTSGRKLSSYNEQFF.

The V and J genes are TRBV5-4 and TRBJ2-3; maybe TRBD1 (5 bases). V lost 2 bases to trimming and J lost 1 base, with 11 bases between them. Germline V lookup: CDR1 SGHNT, CDR2 YYREEE (reference sequence). The CDR3 loop spans 15 amino acids. Written as DNA, the CDR3 is TGTGCCAGCAGCTTCGACAGCCCGGGCACAGATACGCAGTATTTT. It codes for CASSFDSPGTDTQYF.

V usage is TRBV20-1 and J usage is TRBJ1-2; no firm D call. The CDR3 is 9 residues long. Germline lookup yields CDR1 DFQATT and CDR2 SNEGSKA (reference sequence). Between the trimmed V and J ends, which lost 5 bases and 7 bases, there was a span of 5 bases. The CDR3 sequence: CSAEVGYTF. The CDR3 DNA reads as TGCAGTGCTGAGGTTGGCTACACCTTC.

This sequence joins TRBV29-1 and TRBJ1-1, with a weak D call TRBD1 (6 bases). V lost 5 bases and J lost 0, with 19 bases in between. From germline, CDR1 is SQVTM and CDR2 ANQGSEA. This CDR3 spans 16 amino acids. The CDR3 loop reads CSVSGRNRAVNTEAFF. CDR3 nucleotides: TGCAGCGTTTCGGGCAGAAACAGGGCAGTGAACACTGAAGCTTTCTTT. Full variable domain (rest looked up from reference TRBV29-1 and TRBJ1-1): SAVISQKPSRDICQRGTSLTIQCQVDSQVTMMFWYRQQPGQSLTLIATANQGSEATYESGFVIDKFPISRPNLTFSTLTVSNMSPEDSSIYLCSVSGRNRAVNTEAFFGQGTRLTVV.

The sample holds a few counts of this clone. The chain uses TRBV30 and TRBJ2-6; 7 nucleotides match TRBD1. V lost 7 bases to trimming and J lost 0 bases; unmatched junction nucleotides: 6. The CDR3 is 15 amino acids. Germline values: CDR1 GTSNPN, CDR2 SVGIG (reference sequence). The CDR3 is CASDRESSGANVLTF. In DNA form, the CDR3 reads TGTGCCTCAGACAGGGAGAGCTCTGGGGCCAACGTCCTGACTTTC.

This chain joins TRBV11-2 and TRBJ1-3; tentatively, D is TRBD1 (6 bases). The CDR3 is made up of 14 amino acids. Germline V lookup: CDR1 SGHAT, CDR2 FQNNGV. V dropped 8 bases and J dropped 7 bases, with 18 bases sitting between them. In DNA form, the CDR3 reads TGTGCCAGCTCGGACAGTTGGATGAGTAACACCATATATTTT. Translating it yields CASSDSWMSNTIYF. Filled out from reference TRBV11-2 and TRBJ1-3, the complete variable domain reads EAGVAQSPRYKIIEKRQSVAFWCNPISGHATLYWYQQILGQGPKLLIQFQNNGVVDDSQLPKDRFSAERLKGVDSTLKIQPAKLEDSAVYLCASSDSWMSNTIYFGEGSWLTVV.

This clone was picked up one time. The chain is built from TRBV15 and TRBJ1-2; D is possibly TRBD1 (6 bases). V dropped 0 bases and J dropped 6 bases, with 11 bases sitting between them. Germline V gene lookup returns CDR1 LNHNV and CDR2 YYDKDF (reference sequence). The CDR3 length is 14 residues. The CDR3 bases are TGTGCCACCAGCAGAGACCCAGGGGTTGATGGCTACACCTTC. It specifies CATSRDPGVDGYTF.

This chain uses TRBV5-6 with TRBJ1-6, with D possibly being TRBD1 (6 bases). This CDR3 comprises 16 residues. V was cut by 0 bases and J by 9 bases, with 16 bases left in between. Germline loops: CDR1 SGHDT, CDR2 YYEEEE. This chain's CDR3 is CASSLALWQGTSPLHF. For the CDR3, the DNA is TGTGCCAGCAGCTTGGCTTTGTGGCAGGGGACTTCACCCCTCCACTTT.

CDR3 coding DNA: TGCAGCGTCGGGACAGGGTATGGCTACACCTTC. As protein: CSVGTGYGYTF. The rearrangement uses TRBV29-1 and TRBJ1-2, with 9 bases that match TRBD1. V lost 6 bases, J lost 5 bases, and 1 base stayed unmatched. Germline CDR1 reads SQVTM; CDR2 reads ANQGSEA. The CDR3 sequence is 11 residues long.

The gene calls are TRBV20-1 and TRBJ2-1; maybe TRBD2 (5 bases). Looked up from germline, CDR1 is DFQATT and CDR2 is SNEGSKA (reference sequence). Between the trimmed V and J ends, which lost 6 bases and 9 bases, there was a span of 9 bases. The CDR3 is 10 residues long. The CDR3 loop is CSANGGEQFF. The CDR3 coding sequence is TGCAGTGCAAACGGAGGTGAGCAGTTCTTC.

This chain uses TRBV27 with TRBJ1-1, with D maybe TRBD1 (6 bases). Deletions cut 2 bases from V and 0 bases from J, with 13 bases between. The CDR3 is made up of 16 amino acids. Germline lookup yields CDR1 MNHEY and CDR2 SMNVEV (reference sequence). The CDR3 sequence: CASSLGTNGMNTEAFF. The DNA of the CDR3 is TGTGCCAGCAGTTTAGGGACAAACGGGATGAACACTGAAGCTTTCTTT.

The gene calls are TRBV10-2 and TRBJ2-6; D is unresolved. Trimming shortened V by 3 bases and J by 4 bases, and 4 bases separated the two germline ends. The CDR3 consists of 13 residues. CDR1 is WSHSY and CDR2 is SAAADI in the germline V gene. CDR3 in amino acids: CASSDSGANVLTF. The CDR3 DNA sequence: TGCGCCAGCAGTGATTCAGGGGCCAACGTCCTGACTTTC.

The chain employs TRBV7-3 and TRBJ2-2; the D gene is possibly TRBD1 (5 bases). V lost 5 bases to trimming and J lost 3 bases, with 10 bases between them. The CDR3 length is 14 residues. Per the germline V gene, CDR1 is SGHTA and CDR2 is FQGTGA. CDR3 bases: TGTGCCAGCAGCGTAGACAGTTACACCGGGGAGCTGTTTTTT. Encoded protein: CASSVDSYTGELFF.

This rearrangement joins TRBV29-1 to TRBJ1-1, with D possibly matching TRBD1 (5 bases). The CDR3 contains 13 residues. Germline CDR1 reads SQVTM; CDR2 reads ANQGSEA. With 3 bases removed from V and 4 bases from J, the gap between germline ends came to 12 bases. The CDR3 DNA reads TGCAGCGTTGAGTCGGGGGAAACCACTGAAGCTTTCTTT. This translates into CSVESGETTEAFF.

The rearrangement joins TRBV2 to TRBJ1-2; possible D gene TRBD1, 5 bases. CDR1 is SNHLY and CDR2 is FYNNEI in the germline V gene. V dropped 4 bases and J dropped 0 bases, with 9 bases sitting between them. The length of the CDR3 is 14 residues. DNA for the CDR3: TGTGCCAGCAGTGGACAGAAGACTAACTATGGCTACACCTTC. Translating gives CASSGQKTNYGYTF.

The chain combines TRBV5-6 with TRBJ2-5; TRBD1 aligns across 8 bases. TRBJ2-7 explains the end of the DNA better; the J call may be wrong. Germline values: CDR1 SGHDT, CDR2 YYEEEE. The CDR3 is 15 amino acids. CDR3 in DNA: TGTGCCAGCAGCTCTTCAGGGGGCCCCTCCTACGAGCAGTACTTC. Translation: CASSSSGGPSYEQYF.

This chain links TRBV5-4 with TRBJ2-1; TRBD2 matches at 7 bases. CDR1 and CDR2 from the germline V gene are SGHNT and YYREEE (reference sequence). The ends lost 1 base at V and 2 bases at J; junction bases unmatched: 3. The CDR3 has 15 amino acids. The CDR3 is CASSLSGNAYNEQFF. In nucleotides, the CDR3 is TGTGCCAGCAGCTTGAGCGGGAACGCCTACAATGAGCAGTTCTTC.

The V and J genes are TRBV6-5 and TRBJ1-2; TRBD1 is a possible D gene (6 bases). The CDR3 is 14 amino acids. Trimming left V 0 bases short and J 4 bases short, with 9 bases between. The V gene's germline CDR1 is MNHEY and CDR2 SVGAGI. The CDR3 DNA follows: TGTGCCAGCAGTTACTCGAGCAGGGGCTATGGCTACACCTTC. Translating gives CASSYSSRGYGYTF.

The V and J genes are TRBV5-4 and TRBJ1-2, with D perhaps matching TRBD1 (6 bases). The germline V gene has CDR1 SGHNT and CDR2 YYREEE (reference sequence). Deletions cut 0 bases from V and 7 bases from J, with 10 bases between. The CDR3 covers 13 residues. The CDR3 sequence is CASSLGQDPGYTF. The CDR3 coding sequence is TGTGCCAGCAGCTTGGGACAGGATCCTGGCTACACCTTC.

The CDR3 loop reads CASSPQDRGTGYTF. In nucleotides, the CDR3 is TGTGCCAGCAGCCCCCAGGACAGGGGTACGGGCTACACCTTC. The chain is built from TRBV7-2 and TRBJ1-2; TRBD1 agrees at 9 bases. After removal of 5 bases from V and 8 bases from J, the junction contained 9 bases not matched to a gene. The CDR3 loop spans 14 amino acids. In germline, CDR1 is SGHTA, CDR2 FQGNSA.

The rearrangement links TRBV23-1 to TRBJ2-7, with 11 bases aligning to TRBD2. TRBV23-1 is known as an ORF, though its function is uncertain. V was clipped by 4 bases and J by 3 bases; unmatched bases: 8. CDR3 length: 16 amino acids. CDR3 protein: CASSRLLAGDFYEQYF. CDR3 nucleotide sequence: TGCGCCAGCAGTCGCCTACTAGCGGGAGATTTCTACGAGCAGTACTTC.

This chain joins TRBV18 and TRBJ1-4; 7 positions match TRBD1. Germline V gene data show CDR1 as KGHSH and CDR2 as LQKENI. The J segment lost 7 bases and the V segment lost 2 bases, leaving 7 bases of the junction unmatched. The CDR3 has 15 amino acids. The CDR3 region is CASSPLQQGSEKLFF. The CDR3, as DNA: TGTGCCAGCTCACCATTACAACAGGGGAGTGAAAAACTGTTTTTT.

CDR3 sequence (DNA): TGTGCCAGCAGTTTTGGCGGGGGGCGGACTGAAGCTTTCTTT. It translates to CASSFGGGRTEAFF. The chain combines TRBV6-5 with TRBJ1-1, with D maybe TRBD1 (6 bases). Germline V gene lookup returns CDR1 MNHEY and CDR2 SVGAGI. The CDR3 consists of 14 residues. V lost 4 bases, J lost 5 bases, and 14 bases lay in between.

In nucleotides, the CDR3 is TGTGCCAGCAGCAAGACCGACAGGGCCCAAGAGACCCAGTACTTC. Translation gives CASSKTDRAQETQYF. The chain combines TRBV7-8 with TRBJ2-5; 7 nucleotides align to TRBD1. Germline V lookup: CDR1 SGHVS, CDR2 FQNEAQ. The CDR3 covers 15 residues. V shed 5 bases, J shed 1 base, and the junction held 7 bases outside the gene matches.

This chain connects TRBV7-9 to TRBJ1-2, with a weak D call TRBD1 (5 bases). CDR1 SEHNR and CDR2 FQNEAQ come from the germline V gene (reference sequence). The CDR3 spans 13 residues. Trimming took off 8 bases at V and 0 bases at J, with 10 bases between the two ends. CDR3 bases: TGTGCCAGCGACAGCCCTCCTAACTATGGCTACACCTTC. Residues: CASDSPPNYGYTF.